These 9 T cell receptor beta chains were sequenced from one sample in a study of CD8 T cells in Susac syndrome. Random hexamers served to reverse transcribe about 0.5 to 1 ug RNA. Each CDR3 protein gets one entry after TCRdb re-called the immunoSEQ multiplex PCR reads with MiXCR. The sample has roughly 150,000 distinct CDR3 sequences, about 94% seen once. Specimen: CD8+ T cells from PBMCs. The receptors stem from a human donor with multiple sclerosis.

Only one count was recorded for this clonotype. This chain joins TRBV28 and TRBJ2-1; 12 nucleotides match TRBD2. CDR1 is MDHEN, CDR2 SYDVKM, per germline. CDR3 size: 16 residues. The V segment lost 4 bases and the J segment 2 bases; nucleotides outside the gene matches: 3. CDR3 region: CASSSTSGGPYNEQFF. Here the CDR3 DNA reads TGTGCCAGCAGTTCGACTAGCGGGGGCCCCTACAATGAGCAGTTCTTC.

The J gene is TRBJ2-7, the V gene TRBV29-1, with D maybe TRBD2 (5 bases). Germline CDR1 reads SQVTM; CDR2 reads ANQGSEA. V was pared by 0 bases and J by 0 bases, with 12 bases between. The CDR3 is 15 amino acids. CDR3 sequence (DNA): TGCAGCGTTGAAGAGTTTACTGGGAGCTCCTACGAGCAGTACTTC. Its translation: CSVEEFTGSSYEQYF.

This chain joins TRBV11-1 and TRBJ2-6; D not resolved. Trimming left V 5 bases short and J 9 bases short, with 11 bases between. This CDR3 has 13 residues. Germline lookup yields CDR1 SGHAT and CDR2 FQDESV (reference sequence). The CDR3 sequence: CASSLGRGNVLTF. The DNA of the CDR3 is TGTGCCAGCAGCCTCGGAAGAGGCAACGTCCTGACTTTC.

This chain links TRBV20-1 with TRBJ2-7; TRBD2 is a possible D gene (5 bases). The length of the CDR3 is 13 residues. V was clipped by 5 bases and J by 3 bases, with 14 bases between them. From germline, CDR1 is DFQATT and CDR2 SNEGSKA (reference sequence). The CDR3 region is CSAVTGINYEQYF. The DNA for the CDR3 is TGCAGTGCTGTTACCGGGATAAACTACGAGCAGTACTTC.

The chain couples TRBV9 to TRBJ1-3, with TRBD1 identical over 7 bases. Germline V gene data show CDR1 as SGDLS and CDR2 as YYNGEE. CDR3 length: 17 amino acids. V was clipped by 3 bases and J by 0 bases; unmatched bases: 9. The CDR3 nucleotides read TGTGCCAGCAGCGACGACCCGGGACAGAGCTCTGGAAACACCATATATTTT. Its protein is CASSDDPGQSSGNTIYF.

V is TRBV30 and J is TRBJ2-3; either TRBD1 or TRBD2 may supply D (6 bases each). V dropped 3 bases and J dropped 3 bases, with 16 bases sitting between them. The CDR3 runs 15 residues. Germline V gives CDR1 GTSNPN, CDR2 SVGIG (reference sequence). The CDR3 spells CAWRDGGRETDTQYF. Here the CDR3 DNA reads TGTGCCTGGAGGGATGGGGGGCGAGAAACAGATACGCAGTATTTT.

The chain has TRBV7-9 and TRBJ1-1, with 9 bases lining up with TRBD1. CDR3 length: 13 amino acids. The germline CDR1 and CDR2 sequences are SEHNR and FQNEAQ (reference sequence). The V segment lost 7 bases and the J segment 4 bases; nucleotides outside the gene matches: 4. The CDR3 DNA reads TGTGCCAGCAACAGGGGGCTTGTCACTGAAGCTTTCTTT. This sequence encodes CASNRGLVTEAFF.

This chain joins TRBV27 and TRBJ1-2; TRBD1 matches 7 bases. CDR1 and CDR2 from the germline V gene are MNHEY and SMNVEV (reference sequence). V lost 3 bases and J lost 7; bases outside the gene matches: 8. The CDR3 contains 14 residues. The DNA for the CDR3 is TGTGCCAGCAGTTTTATTCAGGGGGTTGGTGGCTACACCTTC. Translating it yields CASSFIQGVGGYTF.

The V and J genes are TRBV29-1 and TRBJ1-2; the D is unclear. The CDR3 is 12 amino acids. Trimming took off 4 bases at V and 8 bases at J, with 14 bases between the two ends. From germline, CDR1 is SQVTM and CDR2 ANQGSEA. This chain's CDR3 is CSVVWPHGGYTF. CDR3 DNA: TGCAGCGTTGTCTGGCCGCACGGGGGCTACACCTTC.